Listed below are T cell receptor beta chains from one sample, sequenced in a study of response to subunit inactivated influenza vaccine. TCRdb reanalysed the RT-PCR reads using MiXCR and keeps one entry per CDR3 protein. The sample lists 500,000 to 550,000 distinct CDR3 sequences, 6.5% to 8% occurring once. The starting material was PBMCs from blood, obtained less than 25 months after vaccination. The receptors were gathered from a man aged 45 to 75 who received an inactivated influenza vaccine. The CDR3 runs from the conserved cysteine through the conserved F or W. A D gene is named only where the DNA matches it firmly. Size is omitted from some rows. Given values are once, few, many or a class for expanded clones.

.	TRBV7-2	.	TRBJ2-5	TGTGCCAGCAGCTTAGCTGGGTTCCGGGAGACCCAGTACTTC	CASSLAGFRETQYF
.	TRBV29-1	.	TRBJ1-3	TGCAGCGGGACGGATGGAAACACCATATATTTT	CSGTDGNTIYF
.	TRBV7-2	TRBD1	TRBJ1-2	TGTGCCAGCAGTCCTAAAACAGGGGGCAGCTATGGCTACACCTTC	CASSPKTGGSYGYTF
.	TRBV3-1	.	TRBJ2-6	TGTGCCAGCAGCCAAGAACCCGCTTCTTCTCTGACTTTC	CASSQEPASSLTF
few	TRBV4-3	.	TRBJ2-2	TGCGCCAGCAGCCAAGAAGGGACAAGGAACACCGGGGAGCTGTTTTTT	CASSQEGTRNTGELFF
few	TRBV2	TRBD1	TRBJ2-2	TGTGCCAGCAGTGAAGCACAGGGGGCAGCCGGGGAGCTGTTTTTT	CASSEAQGAAGELFF
many	TRBV20-1	TRBD2	TRBJ2-7	TGCAGTGCTCGACTGTCTGGCGGGGGGTTATACGAGCAGTACTTC	CSARLSGGGLYEQYF
.	TRBV12-3/TRBV12-4	.	TRBJ2-3	TGTGCCAGCAGTTCCTATAGCACAGATACGCAGTATTTT	CASSSYSTDTQYF
few	TRBV30	.	TRBJ1-4	TGTGCCTGGAGTGTAAAGGGGAGTGGTGAAAAACTGTTTTTT	CAWSVKGSGEKLFF
.	TRBV5-5	TRBD2	TRBJ2-5	TGTGCCAGCAGCTTGGCCGTGCGGGAGCTGGAGACCCAGTACTTC	CASSLAVRELETQYF
.	TRBV4-3	.	TRBJ2-7	TGCGCCAGCAGCCAAGAAGCGGGACAGGTTCCCTACGAGCAGTACTTC	CASSQEAGQVPYEQYF
.	TRBV20-1	.	TRBJ2-7	TGCAGTGCTTCTAAGCCCCACTACGAGCAGCACTTC	CSASKPHYEQHF
many	TRBV12-3/TRBV12-4	.	TRBJ1-2	TGTGCCAGCAGCTCGGGACCGGACTATGGCTACACCTTC	CASSSGPDYGYTF
few	TRBV4-1	TRBD2	TRBJ2-6	TGCGCCAGCACCCGACTAGCAGCTGGGGCCAACGTCCTGACTTTC	CASTRLAAGANVLTF
many	TRBV6-2/TRBV6-3	TRBD2	TRBJ2-2	TGTGCCAGCAGTTACCCATCGCTAGCGGGGAGTATCGGGGAGCTGTTTTTT	CASSYPSLAGSIGELFF
.	TRBV20-1	.	TRBJ1-2	TGCAGTGCTCCACCTGGACAGTATGGCTACACCTTC	CSAPPGQYGYTF
many	TRBV28	TRBD1	TRBJ1-4	TGTGCCAGCACTTCGACAGGGGGCTATGTTGAAAAACTGTTTTTT	CASTSTGGYVEKLFF
many	TRBV7-2	.	TRBJ2-7	TGTGCCAGCAGCTTAGGTCTTCGACAGGTCCCCTACGAGCAGTACTTC	CASSLGLRQVPYEQYF
many	TRBV3-1	.	TRBJ2-7	TGTGCCAGCAGCGCATCGGGCTTCTCAACCTACGAGCAGTACTTC	CASSASGFSTYEQYF
many	TRBV12-3/TRBV12-4	TRBD1	TRBJ2-7	TGTGCCAGCAGTGATGGACAGGGGGCCACCTACGAGCAGTACTTC	CASSDGQGATYEQYF
.	TRBV4-1	.	TRBJ2-5	TGCGCCAGCAGCCAAGATCCAGGCGGGTGGGAGACCCAGTACTTC	CASSQDPGGWETQYF
many	TRBV7-2	.	TRBJ2-3	TGTGCCAGCAGCTTTGCCGGGACAACTAGCACAGATACGCAGTATTTT	CASSFAGTTSTDTQYF
few	TRBV4-2	.	TRBJ2-1	TGTGCCAGCAGCCCAAAGGAGACCCTCTACAATGAGCAGTTCTTC	CASSPKETLYNEQFF
many	TRBV10-3	.	TRBJ2-7	TGTGCCATCAGTGAGTCCTTAGGATCGGTAGAGTACTTC	CAISESLGSVEYF
many	TRBV12-3/TRBV12-4	.	TRBJ1-3	TGTGCCAGCAGTTTGGCCGGGGATGGTGGAAACACCATATATTTT	CASSLAGDGGNTIYF
few	TRBV7-2	.	TRBJ1-2	TGTGCCAGCAGCTCCAACAGCCTCTCTGGCTACACCTTC	CASSSNSLSGYTF